This TCR beta chain stems from a study of CD8+ T cells in alopecia areata. This clone occurred a few times. Germline V gives CDR1 MGHRA, CDR2 YSYEKL. The CDR3 sequence is 17 residues long. Trimming cost V 4 bases and J 6 bases, with 19 bases left between them. Following extraction, RNA underwent reverse transcription to cDNA, which served as the sequencing template. Sequencing used immunoSEQ multiplex PCR; TCRdb keeps in-frame clones, though not all of them. The sample shows a few thousand clones, around 62% of them seen only once. Treatment specified: oral pan-JAK inhibitor, 5-10 mg twice daily. Researchers took lesional scalp punch biopsies and peripheral blood from people who were alopecia areata patients.

Here the sequenced sample was skin, taken around week 31, from a patient treated with tofacitinib. This receptor was identified in a human donor with alopecia areata. The rearrangement uses TRBV4-1 and TRBJ1-6; no definite D call. The CDR3 DNA sequence: TGCGCCAGCAGCCTCTATTCCCTCCGGGAGCCTAATTCACCCCTCCACTTT. It codes for CASSLYSLREPNSPLHF.